This TCR beta chain was captured by sequencing in a study of T cells in Graves' hyperthyroidism and ophthalmopathy. Study-wide context: Prior to any treatment, at the point of initial diagnosis, peripheral blood was collected.

A word on this clonotype: The antigen is unknown.

General study results and limits: The model foresaw ophthalmopathy a median about 6.5 months prior to onset.

This CDR3 region has 15 residues. Trimming took 1 base from V and 3 from J, leaving 10 bases between them. The germline V gene encodes CDR1 SGHDN and CDR2 FVKESK. Amplification targeted TCR beta CDR3 regions from RNA transcripts. An initial round of RT-PCR targeting the TCR CDR3 relied on the HTBI primer set. TCRdb analysed the multiplex PCR reads with MiXCR anew, one entry per CDR3 protein. Seen here are fewer than 900,000 distinct CDR3 sequences, about 15% observed once, and the top ten hold under 9.5%. The sequence came from a man between 18 and 29 years old with Graves' hyperthyroidism. This rearrangement joins TRBV14 to TRBJ1-3; weak D call: TRBD1 (5 bases). Sequencing was carried out using blood. The chain's CDR3 is CASSQVMGDGNTIYF. As DNA, the CDR3 is TGTGCCAGCAGCCAAGTGATGGGGGATGGAAACACCATATATTTT.